A selection of T cell receptor beta chains follows, all from one sample in a study of blood T cells in healthy people across ages. MiXCR was run by TCRdb on the 5' RACE reads, yielding one entry per CDR3 protein. The repertoire holds hundreds of thousands of distinct CDR3 sequences, about 56% seen once, with roughly 26% in the top ten. Sequenced input: blood. These receptor sequences come from a man in his forties in good health. Each CDR3 is given with its conserved first and last residue. Each record gives: D gene, V gene, J gene, clone size, CDR3 DNA, CDR3 protein. D genes are given only for firm matches. Some rows mark clone size as missing; the rest say once, few, many or name a class of expanded clone.

>NA|TRBV12-5|TRBJ1-6|NA
TGTGCTAGTGGTTTGGTAATGGGAGCCCATTCACCCCTCCACTTT
CASGLVMGAHSPLHF
>TRBD2|TRBV7-9|TRBJ2-4|NA
TGTGCCAGCAGCCCTCCGGGGGGGAATGTTGGCAAAAACATTCAGTACTTC
CASSPPGGNVGKNIQYF
>NA|TRBV20-1|TRBJ2-3|NA
TGCAGTGCTAGAGATTTAGGGGCCCTAAACACAGATACGCAGTATTTT
CSARDLGALNTDTQYF
>TRBD2|TRBV29-1|TRBJ2-3|NA
TGCAGCGTTGAAGGGGTGACTAGCGGGAGGATAGCCGATACGCAGTATTTT
CSVEGVTSGRIADTQYF
>NA|TRBV9|TRBJ2-3|NA
TGTGCCAGCAGCGTAGCTACCGGAGGAGATACGCAGTATTTT
CASSVATGGDTQYF
>TRBD2|TRBV15|TRBJ2-7|NA
TGTGCCACGGGACTACCGACACTTGGCGAGCAGTACTTC
CATGLPTLGEQYF
>NA|TRBV4-2|TRBJ2-1|NA
TGTGCCAGCAGCCTGGGGATAGGGACCGAACTGTACAATGAGCAGTTCTTC
CASSLGIGTELYNEQFF
>NA|TRBV12-3/TRBV12-4|TRBJ1-5|NA
TGTGCCAGCAGTTTAGACAGACCCGAAAATCAGCCCCAGCATTTT
CASSLDRPENQPQHF
>NA|TRBV5-1|TRBJ1-1|NA
TGCGCCAGCAGCTTCTCCGTCAGGGACACTGAAGCTTTCTTT
CASSFSVRDTEAFF
>TRBD1|TRBV7-9|TRBJ2-4|NA
TGTGCCAGCAGCTTACTCGAACAGGGGGCTTGGGGCATTCAGTACTTC
CASSLLEQGAWGIQYF
>TRBD1|TRBV25-1|TRBJ1-1|once
TGTGCCAGCAGTGTTACAACAGGGGCAGGCACTGAAGCTTTCTTT
CASSVTTGAGTEAFF
>NA|TRBV5-1|TRBJ2-3|few
TGCGCCAGCAGCTTGAGGGGTTATAGCACAGATACGCAGTATTTT
CASSLRGYSTDTQYF
>NA|TRBV11-1|TRBJ2-7|NA
TGTGCCAGCAGCTTCGGGACGGATCGGGGTCTGGAGCAGTACTTC
CASSFGTDRGLEQYF
>TRBD1|TRBV29-1|TRBJ2-7|NA
TGCAGCTCTATGGACAGGTTCTCCTACGAGCAGTACTTC
CSSMDRFSYEQYF
>TRBD1|TRBV6-5|TRBJ2-2|NA
TGTGCCAGCAGCTTCCGGGACAGGGGTTATGGCACCGGGGAGCTGTTTTTT
CASSFRDRGYGTGELFF
>NA|TRBV16|TRBJ1-2|NA
TGTGCCAGCAGCCAATTACCAGAGTCATCGGATGGCTACACCTTC
CASSQLPESSDGYTF
>NA|TRBV12-3/TRBV12-4|TRBJ2-3|NA
TGTGCCAGCAGTTTAGTTCTGGGAATCACAGATACGCAGTATTTT
CASSLVLGITDTQYF
>NA|TRBV13|TRBJ2-1|few
TGTGCCAGCAGCCTCGGGTCTATGGGCTCCTACAATGAGCAGTTCTTC
CASSLGSMGSYNEQFF
>NA|TRBV7-8|TRBJ2-5|NA
TGTGCCAGCAGCCTACCGGTCCGGATCGATCGATGGCAGACCCAGTACTTC
CASSLPVRIDRWQTQYF
>TRBD2|TRBV28|TRBJ2-7|few
TGTGCCAGCAGTTTTGCCGGCAGCGGGACGTACTACGAGCAGTACTTC
CASSFAGSGTYYEQYF
>NA|TRBV6-5|TRBJ1-1|NA
TGTGCCAGCAGTTATATAACTACGGGAATGAACACTGAAGCTTTCTTT
CASSYITTGMNTEAFF
>NA|TRBV12-3/TRBV12-4|TRBJ1-1|NA
TGTGCCAGCAGTTTACTGGACGGGAACACTGAAGCTTTCTTT
CASSLLDGNTEAFF
>NA|TRBV7-9|TRBJ2-5|NA
TGTGCCAGCAGCTTAGTTGCGGGGGCCCAAGAGACCCAGTACTTC
CASSLVAGAQETQYF
>NA|TRBV20-1|TRBJ2-7|NA
TGCAGTGCTAGCCCCCAGACCGGGGTACTCTACGAGCAGTACTTC
CSASPQTGVLYEQYF
>NA|TRBV7-3|TRBJ2-3|NA
TGTGCCAGCAGCTTAGGATCGACCTACACAGATACGCAGTATTTT
CASSLGSTYTDTQYF
>TRBD1|TRBV4-2|TRBJ2-1|NA
TGTGCCAGCAGCCTCGGGACAGGCGATAATGAGCAGTTCTTC
CASSLGTGDNEQFF
>TRBD1|TRBV4-3|TRBJ2-7|NA
TGCGCCAGCAGCCAATGGGCGTCGGCACAGGGGACCTACGAGCAGTACTTC
CASSQWASAQGTYEQYF
>NA|TRBV12-3/TRBV12-4|TRBJ1-2|few
TGTGCCAGCAGCCCCGCAGGGATGGGATATGGCTACACCTTC
CASSPAGMGYGYTF
>TRBD1|TRBV12-3/TRBV12-4|TRBJ1-2|few
TGTGCCAGCAGGGGGACAGGGGATTACGGCTACACCTTC
CASRGTGDYGYTF
>TRBD1|TRBV7-8|TRBJ2-7|once
TGTGCCAGCAGCATAGGACAGGGGGGGACCTACGAGCAGTACTTC
CASSIGQGGTYEQYF
>NA|TRBV12-3/TRBV12-4|TRBJ1-1|NA
TGTGCCAGCAGTTCGCCGGGCCAAGGGGCTTTCTTT
CASSSPGQGAFF
>NA|TRBV5-6|TRBJ2-5|NA
TGTGCCAGCAGCTTTAGGCGTCAGAGGGAGACCCAGTACTTC
CASSFRRQRETQYF
>NA|TRBV12-3/TRBV12-4|TRBJ1-3|NA
TGTGCCAGCAGTTCCTGGGGGGAAGGAAACACCATATATTTT
CASSSWGEGNTIYF
>NA|TRBV20-1|TRBJ1-5|once
TGCAGTGCAAGTAGCGAATATCAGCCCCAGCATTTT
CSASSEYQPQHF
>TRBD1|TRBV5-6|TRBJ2-5|NA
TGTGCCAGCACTTCCACAGGGGCCCAAGAGACCCAGTACTTC
CASTSTGAQETQYF
>TRBD1|TRBV11-2|TRBJ2-7|NA
TGTGCCAGCAGCTTACCGACAGGGACGGTGGTGGAGCAGTACTTC
CASSLPTGTVVEQYF
>NA|TRBV5-1|TRBJ2-4|NA
TGCGCCAGCAGCTTGTGGGGTGGGGTAGCCAAAAACATTCAGTACTTC
CASSLWGGVAKNIQYF
>TRBD2|TRBV20-1|TRBJ2-7|NA
TGCAGTGCTAGGGGGCAGCGCGGGGGATCCTACGAGCAGTACTTC
CSARGQRGGSYEQYF
>TRBD2|TRBV12-3/TRBV12-4|TRBJ2-7|NA
TGTGCCAGCAGTTTTTCTAGCGGCCCCAGAACCCAGTACTTC
CASSFSSGPRTQYF
>NA|TRBV2|TRBJ2-1|NA
TGTGCCAGCAGGGCTCCCGCTTGGAAAGACAAGCAGTTCTTC
CASRAPAWKDKQFF
>NA|TRBV5-1|TRBJ1-4|NA
TGCGCCAGCAGCTTGGAAGCGGTGAATGAAAAACTGTTTTTT
CASSLEAVNEKLFF